Presented here are 29 T cell receptor beta chains from one specimen sequenced in a study of blood T cells in healthy people across ages. A sample-barcoded 5' primer and a J-beta primer mix were used in a second PCR of roughly 6 to 11 cycles. TCRdb ran MiXCR on the 5' RACE reads and lists one entry per CDR3 protein. Altogether 1.5 million to 1.9 million distinct CDR3 sequences are present, approximately 42% being singletons, with the ten largest covering less than 5%. The sample comprised blood. All receptors come from a woman aged 18 to 35 in good health.

Notes on this clonotype: At one end the junction does not follow the germline gene, possibly because of a read error. The J gene is TRBJ2-3, the V gene TRBV7-7; the D gene is possibly TRBD2 (5 bases). Germline V gives CDR1 SSHAT, CDR2 FNYEAQ (reference sequence). The CDR3 covers 13 residues. The CDR3 sequence: CASSSLGGDTQYF. In nucleotides, the CDR3 is TGTGCTAGCAGCTCACTAGGAGGAGATACGCAGTATTTT.

The DNA of the CDR3 is TGTGCCAGCAGCTCCGAAAGCAATCAGCCCCAGCATTTT. Protein product: CASSSESNQPQHF. V usage is TRBV7-2 and J usage is TRBJ1-5; D is undetermined. V was cut by 4 bases and J by 1 base, with 5 bases left in between. Looked up from germline, CDR1 is SGHTA and CDR2 is FQGNSA. The CDR3 runs to 13 residues. Looking up the rest from reference TRBV7-2 and TRBJ1-5 gives the full variable domain: GAGVSQSPSNKVTEKGKDVELRCDPISGHTALYWYRQSLGQGLEFLIYFQGNSAPDKSGLPSDRFSAERTGGSVSTLTIQRTQQEDSAVYLCASSSESNQPQHFGDGTRLSIL.

The V and J genes are TRBV9 and TRBJ2-7; 11 bases line up with TRBD2. CDR1 and CDR2 from the germline V gene are SGDLS and YYNGEE. The CDR3 length is 15 residues. The V and J ends lost 2 bases and 3 bases, in that order; junction bases with no gene match: 4. The DNA of the CDR3 is TGTGCCAGCAGCGTTACTAGCGGGAGTATCTACGAGCAGTACTTC. Protein product: CASSVTSGSIYEQYF. Drawing the rest from reference TRBV9 and TRBJ2-7, the complete variable domain is DSGVTQTPKHLITATGQRVTLRCSPRSGDLSVYWYQQSLDQGLQFLIQYYNGEERAKGNILERFSAQQFPDLHSELNLSSLELGDSALYFCASSVTSGSIYEQYFGPGTRLTVT.

This clonotype was seen just once. The CDR3 does not close with the conserved phenylalanine or tryptophan, likely indicating a read error. This chain connects TRBV3-1 to TRBJ2-3, with TRBD2 matching 7 bases. V shed 2 bases, J shed 6 bases, and the junction held 5 bases outside the gene matches. Germline V gene lookup returns CDR1 LGHDT and CDR2 YNNKEL (reference sequence). This CDR3 has 14 residues. The CDR3 DNA reads TGTGCCAGCAGCCAAACGACTAGCCGGGATACGCAGTATTAT. This encodes CASSQTTSRDTQYY.

The chain links TRBV5-1 to TRBJ2-3; unclear D gene. Between the trimmed V and J ends, which lost 6 bases and 4 bases, there was a span of 18 bases. Looked up from germline, CDR1 is SGHRS and CDR2 is YFSETQ. The CDR3 contains 15 residues. This CDR3 reads CASTPSTGEADTQYF. CDR3 in DNA: TGCGCCAGCACCCCGTCAACTGGCGAGGCAGATACGCAGTATTTT. The whole variable domain, filled in from reference TRBV5-1 and TRBJ2-3, reads KAGVTQTPRYLIKTRGQQVTLSCSPISGHRSVSWYQQTPGQGLQFLFEYFSETQRNKGNFPGRFSGRQFSNSRSEMNVSTLELGDSALYLCASTPSTGEADTQYFGPGTRLTVL.

This clonotype came up once. This chain connects TRBV20-1 to TRBJ1-1; D is undetermined. The CDR3 has 13 residues. Trimming removed 6 bases at V and 4 bases at J, with 15 bases between. The germline gives CDR1 DFQATT, CDR2 SNEGSKA (reference sequence). The CDR3 reads CSASPGSLTEAFF. For the CDR3, the DNA is TGCAGTGCCTCCCCCGGGTCTCTCACTGAAGCTTTCTTT.

The chain carries TRBV5-1 and TRBJ2-3; D assignment may be TRBD1 or TRBD2 (5 bases each). CDR3 length equals 16 residues. Germline CDR1 SGHRS, CDR2 YFSETQ. V lost 5 bases to trimming and J lost 5 bases, with 21 bases between them. CDR3: CASSHAPMGVEDTQYF. DNA of the CDR3: TGCGCCAGCAGTCATGCTCCGATGGGGGTGGAAGATACGCAGTATTTT. The entire variable domain, with the rest obtained from reference TRBV5-1 and TRBJ2-3, is as follows: KAGVTQTPRYLIKTRGQQVTLSCSPISGHRSVSWYQQTPGQGLQFLFEYFSETQRNKGNFPGRFSGRQFSNSRSEMNVSTLELGDSALYLCASSHAPMGVEDTQYFGPGTRLTVL.

J is TRBJ1-5 and V is TRBV2, with TRBD1 as a possible D gene (6 bases). Trimming removed 4 bases at V and 0 bases at J, with 13 bases between. The CDR3 extends over 16 amino acids. The germline gives CDR1 SNHLY, CDR2 FYNNEI. CDR3 sequence: CASSGDTGSSNQPQHF. In nucleotides, the CDR3 is TGTGCCAGCAGTGGTGACACAGGGTCTAGCAATCAGCCCCAGCATTTT.

This chain connects TRBV20-1 to TRBJ1-2; tentative D call: TRBD1 (5 bases). Germline V lookup: CDR1 DFQATT, CDR2 SNEGSKA (reference sequence). The CDR3 loop spans 11 amino acids. The CDR3 protein is CRGQGLYGYTF. Written as DNA, the CDR3 is TGCAGGGGGCAGGGCCTCTATGGCTACACCTTC.

This rearrangement joins TRBV6-6 to TRBJ1-1, with D hard to call. The V gene lost 8 bases and the J gene lost 1 base, with 2 bases spanning the gap. The CDR3 sequence is 10 residues long. Looked up from germline, CDR1 is MNHNY and CDR2 is SVGAGI (reference sequence). The CDR3 coding sequence is TGTGCCAGCCAGAACACTGAAGCTTTCTTT. Translating it yields CASQNTEAFF.

The V call is TRBV7-8, the J call TRBJ1-1; D uncertain. CDR1 SGHVS and CDR2 FQNEAQ come from the germline V gene. The CDR3 sequence is 14 residues long. V dropped 7 bases and J dropped 2 bases, with 14 bases sitting between them. The DNA for the CDR3 is TGTGCCAGCACCCCACGGGAGGGAAACACTGAAGCTTTCTTT. Translated, it gives CASTPREGNTEAFF.

This clonotype has only a few counts. The J gene is TRBJ1-2, the V gene TRBV5-1, with D uncertain. Germline V gene sequence: CDR1 SGHRS, CDR2 YFSETQ. There are 15 residues in the CDR3. Deletions cut 0 bases from V and 1 base from J, with 10 bases between. CDR3 in amino acids: CASSLDTQFNYGYTF. DNA of the CDR3: TGCGCCAGCAGCTTGGACACGCAATTTAACTATGGCTACACCTTC.

The rearrangement joins TRBV7-9 to TRBJ1-6; D is possibly TRBD1 (6 bases). The V gene's germline CDR1 is SEHNR and CDR2 FQNEAQ (reference sequence). V was trimmed by 4 bases and J by 10 bases, leaving 8 bases between them. The CDR3 is 12 residues long. The DNA for the CDR3 is TGTGCCAGCAGCTCAGGGGTCTCACCCCTCCACTTT. Translated: CASSSGVSPLHF.

The chain couples TRBV18 to TRBJ1-5; TRBD1 might be the D (6 bases). The germline V gene has CDR1 KGHSH and CDR2 LQKENI. V lost 1 base and J lost 1, with 11 bases in between. This CDR3 is built from 16 residues. In DNA, the CDR3 is TGTGCCAGCTCACCACGAGGGGGAGGGAGCAATCAGCCCCAGCATTTT. Its translation: CASSPRGGGSNQPQHF.

The chain carries TRBV29-1 and TRBJ1-2, with D hard to call. The CDR3 is made up of 14 amino acids. In germline, CDR1 is SQVTM, CDR2 ANQGSEA. V lost 5 bases, J lost 4 bases, and 17 bases lay in between. This chain's CDR3 is CSVTARSLGYGYTF. The CDR3 DNA is TGCAGCGTTACCGCTCGTTCACTAGGCTATGGCTACACCTTC.

This chain links TRBV7-2 with TRBJ2-3; 8 bases are a match to TRBD2. Germline loops: CDR1 SGHTA, CDR2 FQGNSA. V shed 4 bases, J shed 4 bases, and the junction held 10 bases outside the gene matches. The CDR3 is 16 residues long. The CDR3 loop reads CASSSPYGGGADTQYF. The CDR3 region has the DNA TGTGCCAGCAGCTCCCCGTACGGGGGGGGTGCAGATACGCAGTATTTT.

As DNA, the CDR3 is TGTGCCAGCAGTGACGCCGAGCGGGGTCCCGTAGATACGCAGTATTTT. It translates to CASSDAERGPVDTQYF. This chain uses TRBV6-4 with TRBJ2-3; TRBD2 aligns across 7 bases. Germline V gene data show CDR1 as MRHNA and CDR2 as SNTAGT. CDR3 length: 16 amino acids. The J segment lost 5 bases and the V segment lost 2 bases, leaving 10 bases of the junction unmatched.

The chain combines TRBV29-1 with TRBJ1-2; D gene uncertain. Trimming shortened V by 6 bases and J by 6 bases, and 2 bases separated the two germline ends. The CDR3 contains 8 residues. Germline V gene data show CDR1 as SQVTM and CDR2 as ANQGSEA. In nucleotides, the CDR3 is TGCAGCGTCCATGGCTACACCTTC. Protein: CSVHGYTF.

This chain links TRBV30 with TRBJ1-1, with a weak D call TRBD1 (5 bases). The CDR3 extends over 14 amino acids. Trimming stripped 1 base from V and 11 bases from J, with 20 bases between. The V gene's germline CDR1 is GTSNPN and CDR2 SVGIG (reference sequence). CDR3 sequence (DNA): TGTGCCTGGAGTGCGACAGTCCGTTGGGGTGTTGCTTTCTTT. Protein product: CAWSATVRWGVAFF.

The chain is built from TRBV18 and TRBJ2-1; no definite D call. The CDR3 sequence is 14 residues long. With 4 bases removed from V and 10 bases from J, the gap between germline ends came to 17 bases. Germline CDR1 is KGHSH and CDR2 is LQKENI. The CDR3 DNA reads as TGTGCCAGCTCACGGGGTGTAAATCGCTACGAGCAGTTCTTC. It is translated as CASSRGVNRYEQFF.

The chain joins TRBV20-1 to TRBJ2-1; 10 positions match TRBD2. The DNA end lines up better with TRBJ2-7; the J call may be wrong. Looked up from germline, CDR1 is DFQATT and CDR2 is SNEGSKA (reference sequence). The CDR3 has 19 residues. CDR3 in DNA: TGCAGTGCTAGAGTGGGGGCTAGCGGGAGCCCAAGCTCCTACAATGAGCAGTACTTC. Translation: CSARVGASGSPSSYNEQYF.

The V gene is TRBV14, the J gene TRBJ2-5; no firm D call. Germline V gene data show CDR1 as SGHDN and CDR2 as FVKESK. The CDR3 runs to 12 residues. The germline V and J ends were trimmed by 1 base and 9 bases, with 9 bases remaining between them. CDR3 sequence: CASSQGRTAQYF. DNA of the CDR3: TGTGCCAGCAGCCAAGGAAGGACGGCCCAGTACTTC.

The genes are TRBV28 and TRBJ2-7; D gene uncertain. This CDR3 has 12 residues. Germline values: CDR1 MDHEN, CDR2 SYDVKM. The V end lost 2 bases, the J end lost 7 bases, and 9 bases lay between the germline ends. The CDR3 sequence is CASSLLPREQYF. The CDR3 DNA follows: TGTGCCAGCAGTTTACTCCCCAGGGAGCAGTACTTC.

Here the CDR3 reads CASSLSSGTRGEQFF. The CDR3 DNA follows: TGTGCCAGCAGCTTGTCCTCCGGGACTAGGGGTGAGCAGTTCTTC. The chain combines TRBV5-5 with TRBJ2-1; 8 nucleotides match TRBD2. Germline CDR1 SGHKS, CDR2 YYEKEE (reference sequence). Trimming removed 1 base from V and 9 bases from J; junction bases left unmatched: 9. This CDR3 region has 15 residues.

A few counts support this clonotype. The chain combines TRBV12-3 or TRBV12-4 with TRBJ1-5; D call uncertain. V was clipped by 6 bases and J by 6 bases, with 9 bases between them. This CDR3 contains 12 residues. The CDR3 region has the DNA TGTGCCAGCAGATCGGAATCTCAGCCCCAGCATTTT. Protein product: CASRSESQPQHF.

This clonotype was seen just once. The J gene is TRBJ1-5, the V gene TRBV4-1; 7 positions agree with TRBD1. The germline V gene encodes CDR1 MGHRA and CDR2 YSYEKL. This CDR3 has 15 amino acids. The junction had 4 bases not matched to a gene; V was cut back by 1 base and J by 4 bases. This CDR3 is CASSQGWTGNQPQHF. CDR3 in DNA: TGCGCCAGCAGCCAAGGATGGACAGGTAATCAGCCCCAGCATTTT.

In its sample, this clonotype was seen a few times. The chain employs TRBV20-1 and TRBJ1-2; 8 bases align to TRBD1. The CDR3 consists of 12 residues. The J segment lost 8 bases and the V segment lost 6 bases, leaving 8 bases of the junction unmatched. Germline V gene data show CDR1 as DFQATT and CDR2 as SNEGSKA (reference sequence). CDR3 in DNA: TGCAGTGCACTCGACAGGGGACAAGGCTACACCTTC. Its protein is CSALDRGQGYTF.

This chain joins TRBV19 and TRBJ2-7, with D maybe TRBD1 (7 bases). CDR1 and CDR2 (germline): LNHDA, SQIVND (reference sequence). The germline V and J ends were trimmed by 3 bases and 7 bases, with 25 bases remaining between them. CDR3 length equals 17 residues. In DNA, the CDR3 is TGTGCCAGTAGTATGGGTTTTGGGGGGACAGCCCACAATGAGCAGTACTTC. Its translation is CASSMGFGGTAHNEQYF.

The chain couples TRBV5-1 to TRBJ1-1, with D perhaps TRBD1 (6 bases). Trimming cost V 4 bases and J 4 bases, with 17 bases left between them. Germline V gene sequence: CDR1 SGHRS, CDR2 YFSETQ. This CDR3 has 15 amino acids. The CDR3 here is CASSAQQGGSTEAFF. CDR3 nucleotide sequence: TGCGCCAGCAGCGCTCAACAGGGAGGGTCCACTGAAGCTTTCTTT.